This note documents a single T cell receptor (beta chain) sequence. The antigen remains undetermined. These data belong to a study of T-cell memory formation after mild COVID-19. The study, taken as a whole, reports: In second-wave clones peaking day 37, SARS-CoV-2 specificity remained unconfirmed. Contracting CD4+ clones were located mainly in CM and EM, and CD8+ clones in EMRA.

This CDR3 comprises 17 residues. A single record per CDR3 protein comes from TCRdb applying MiXCR to the 5' RACE reads. The table shows hundreds of thousands of distinct CDR3 sequences, with 15% to 20% occurring only once. The receptor was isolated from a man between 18 and 29 years old who had mild COVID-19 (a few samples of this study predate the infection). Cell type and time point are not known. The gene calls are TRBV21-1 and TRBJ2-3; TRBD1 was called by the table and not checked on the DNA. TRBV21-1 is flagged as a pseudogene. Source material: PBMCs or a T cell subset sorted from them (not recorded which). In DNA form, the CDR3 reads TGTGCCAGCAGACCGGAGTTACAGGGGATGGGCACAGATACGCAGTATTTT. It specifies CASRPELQGMGTDTQYF.